One sample yielded the 17 T cell receptor beta chains listed below, sequenced in a study of blood T cell repertoires in COVID-19. Sequenced by immunoSEQ multiplex PCR; TCRdb stores in-frame clones only, minus some. This sample yields 150,000 to 200,000 clones, of which around four fifths are seen a single time; less than 4% belongs to the top ten. The sample comprised PBMCs or T cells enriched from blood (not recorded which). The receptors were sampled from a woman between 50 and 59 years old in a cohort exposed to, infected with or recovered from COVID-19 (not recorded which).

This rearrangement joins TRBV9 to TRBJ2-1; D may be TRBD2 (5 bases). This CDR3 is 15 amino acids long. Germline values: CDR1 SGDLS, CDR2 YYNGEE. Trimming stripped 4 bases from V and 7 bases from J, with 18 bases between. The CDR3 nucleotides are TGTGCCAGCAGCCCGCTCTTTGCGGGCCGAAATGAGCAGTTCTTC. Residues: CASSPLFAGRNEQFF.

The V gene is TRBV4-1, the J gene TRBJ2-5; the D gene is possibly TRBD2 (5 bases). Trimming removed 1 base from V and 4 bases from J, with 16 bases in between. The CDR3 runs to 16 residues. Germline V lookup: CDR1 MGHRA, CDR2 YSYEKL. The CDR3 DNA follows: TGCGCCAGCAGCCAAGCCCCAGGAGGAGGAGGAGAGACCCAGTACTTC. It yields the protein CASSQAPGGGGETQYF.

The CDR3 sequence is CASSIDSWSNQPQHF. CDR3 in DNA: TGTGCCAGTAGTATCGACAGTTGGAGCAATCAGCCCCAGCATTTT. The chain joins TRBV19 to TRBJ1-5; D is possibly TRBD1 (5 bases). The length of the CDR3 is 15 residues. Trimming took off 3 bases at V and 1 base at J, with 10 bases between the two ends. Germline V gene data show CDR1 as LNHDA and CDR2 as SQIVND (reference sequence).

This clone was seen a single time. This chain uses TRBV2 with TRBJ2-1; 9 bases are a match to TRBD1. Germline loops: CDR1 SNHLY, CDR2 FYNNEI. The CDR3 length is 13 residues. The V gene end was trimmed by 6 bases and the J gene end by 6 bases; junction bases not matched to a gene: 3. In nucleotides, the CDR3 is TGTGCCAGCAGATCGACAGGGGGCAATGAGCAGTTCTTC. As protein: CASRSTGGNEQFF.

This clone has only one observation. The chain links TRBV5-1 to TRBJ2-7; 11 bases line up with TRBD2. CDR3 size: 14 residues. J lost 6 bases, V lost 4 bases, and 6 bases had no gene match. CDR1 and CDR2 (germline): SGHRS, YFSETQ. Here the CDR3 reads CASSTTSGGLEQYF. CDR3 nucleotide sequence: TGCGCCAGCAGCACAACTAGCGGGGGCCTCGAGCAGTACTTC.

The V and J genes are TRBV27 and TRBJ2-1; D remains unclear. Trimming removed 6 bases at V and 6 bases at J, with 12 bases between. There are 13 residues in the CDR3. Looked up from germline, CDR1 is MNHEY and CDR2 is SMNVEV (reference sequence). The CDR3 is CASSGEVPNEQFF. CDR3 DNA sequence: TGTGCCAGCAGCGGAGAGGTCCCCAATGAGCAGTTCTTC.

This chain links TRBV3-1 (or the pseudogene TRBV3-2) with TRBJ1-1, with a weak D call TRBD1 (5 bases). The germline V gene has CDR1 LGHDT and CDR2 YNNKEL (reference sequence). The CDR3 loop spans 14 amino acids. The V and J ends lost 4 bases and 6 bases respectively, with 15 bases between them. CDR3: CASSLGVKSPEAFF. Here the CDR3 DNA reads TGTGCCAGCAGCCTAGGGGTCAAGAGCCCTGAAGCTTTCTTT.

This clone was seen once. The chain links TRBV7-8 to TRBJ1-1; 7 bases align to TRBD1. J gave up 5 bases and V 5 bases, and 11 bases lay outside the gene matches. CDR1 and CDR2 from the germline V gene are SGHVS and FQNEAQ. CDR3 length equals 15 residues. The DNA of the CDR3 is TGTGCCAGCAGCCGACAGGGTAGTAAGGGAACTGAAGCTTTCTTT. Protein product: CASSRQGSKGTEAFF.

The chain uses TRBV7-9 and TRBJ1-1; 7 bases are shared with TRBD1. The trim removed 4 bases at V and 5 bases at J, leaving 7 bases unmatched. Per the germline V gene, CDR1 is SEHNR and CDR2 is FQNEAQ (reference sequence). This CDR3 contains 14 residues. This CDR3 reads CASSSRDSPTEAFF. CDR3 DNA sequence: TGTGCCAGCAGCTCAAGGGACAGCCCGACTGAAGCTTTCTTT.

The chain combines TRBV2 with TRBJ1-6; a weak D match, TRBD1 (5 bases). V lost 6 bases, J lost 5 bases, and 17 bases lay in between. This CDR3 region has 16 residues. CDR1 and CDR2 from the germline V gene are SNHLY and FYNNEI. The chain's CDR3 is CASRIGWGEDNSPLHF. The CDR3 DNA follows: TGTGCCAGCAGAATAGGATGGGGGGAGGATAATTCACCCCTCCACTTT.

V usage is TRBV2 and J usage is TRBJ1-5, with D perhaps matching TRBD1 (6 bases). This CDR3 is 15 amino acids long. Germline V gene lookup returns CDR1 SNHLY and CDR2 FYNNEI. The ends were cut back, 6 bases at V and 1 base at J, with 13 bases in the middle. This CDR3 reads CASSLNRVSNQPQHF. CDR3 DNA: TGTGCCAGCAGCCTAAACAGGGTCAGCAATCAGCCCCAGCATTTT.

This clone occurred a few times. V gene TRBV18 combines with J gene TRBJ1-1; TRBD1 matches 8 bases. V dropped 3 bases and J dropped 4; count of bases not matched to a gene: 4. CDR3 length: 14 residues. Germline V gene lookup returns CDR1 KGHSH and CDR2 LQKENI. The CDR3: CASSPTGAGTEAFF. Written as DNA, the CDR3 is TGTGCCAGCTCACCGACAGGGGCTGGCACTGAAGCTTTCTTT.

The rearrangement uses TRBV7-2 and TRBJ1-5; D unclear. CDR1 and CDR2 from the germline V gene are SGHTA and FQGNSA. The ends were cut back, 0 bases at V and 7 bases at J, with 13 bases in the middle. The CDR3 runs 15 residues. The CDR3, as DNA: TGTGCCAGCAGCTTAGCGGGGAGGGTCCACCAGCCCCAGCATTTT. As protein: CASSLAGRVHQPQHF.

The chain is built from TRBV5-1 and TRBJ1-4; D remains unclear. This CDR3 is built from 13 residues. Per germline, CDR1 SGHRS and CDR2 YFSETQ. V lost 4 bases and J 4 bases, leaving 8 bases between the germline ends. CDR3 amino acids: CASSIQYNEKLFF. CDR3 coding DNA: TGCGCCAGCAGCATACAGTATAATGAAAAACTGTTTTTT.

This clone appeared a few times. The V gene is TRBV13, the J gene TRBJ1-3; D unclear. Between the trimmed V and J ends, which lost 0 bases and 4 bases, there was a span of 13 bases. Germline assignment: CDR1 PRHDT and CDR2 FYEKMQ (reference sequence). The CDR3 contains 16 residues. CDR3 sequence (DNA): TGTGCCAGCAGCTTAGGGTCAAGAGGGTCCGGAAACACCATATATTTT. It encodes CASSLGSRGSGNTIYF.

The J gene is TRBJ2-3, the V gene TRBV10-2; TRBD2 might be the D (6 bases). CDR1 and CDR2 (germline): WSHSY, SAAADI. Between the trimmed V and J ends, which lost 0 bases and 3 bases, there was a span of 13 bases. There are 16 residues in the CDR3. In DNA, the CDR3 is TGCGCCAGCAGTGAGTCGGAGGGGCTGATTACAGATACGCAGTATTTT. Its translation is CASSESEGLITDTQYF.

The chain combines TRBV6-1 with TRBJ1-4; TRBD1 matches at 7 bases. V lost 6 bases, J lost 6 bases, and 7 bases stayed unmatched. This CDR3 comprises 14 residues. Germline CDR1 and CDR2: MNHNS and SASEGT. The CDR3 region has the DNA TGTGCCAGCAGGAAGCGACAGGGAGATGAAAAACTGTTTTTT. It translates to CASRKRQGDEKLFF.